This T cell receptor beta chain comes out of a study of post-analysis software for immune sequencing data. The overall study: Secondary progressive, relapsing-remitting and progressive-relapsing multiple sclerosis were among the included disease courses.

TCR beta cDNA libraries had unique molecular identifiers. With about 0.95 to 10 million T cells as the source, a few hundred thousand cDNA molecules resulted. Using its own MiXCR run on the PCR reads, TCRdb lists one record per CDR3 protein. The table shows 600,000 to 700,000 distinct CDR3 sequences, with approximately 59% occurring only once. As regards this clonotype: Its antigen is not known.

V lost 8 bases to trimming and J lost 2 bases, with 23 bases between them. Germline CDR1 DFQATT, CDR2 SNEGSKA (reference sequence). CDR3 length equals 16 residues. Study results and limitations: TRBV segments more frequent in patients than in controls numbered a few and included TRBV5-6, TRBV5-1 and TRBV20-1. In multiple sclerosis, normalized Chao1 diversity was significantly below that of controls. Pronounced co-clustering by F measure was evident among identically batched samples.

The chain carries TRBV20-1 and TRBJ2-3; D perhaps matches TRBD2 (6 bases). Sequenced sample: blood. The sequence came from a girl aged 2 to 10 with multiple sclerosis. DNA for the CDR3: TGCAGTACTCCCTCGGGGGACCAACCCACCACAGATACGCAGTATTTT. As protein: CSTPSGDQPTTDTQYF.